Reported below is one TCR beta chain. What it binds is not known. The data originate from a study of beta chain features in type 1 diabetes. Isolated RNA was reverse transcribed in full, so expressed TCRB transcripts were sequenced. Only in-frame clones appear in the TCRdb table, and some are missing; sequencing was by immunoSEQ multiplex PCR. The sample lists 600,000 or so clones, around an eighth occurring once. Findings and caveats of the study: Type 1 diabetes patients had TCRB CDR3s that were shorter (moderately but significantly so) in all four CD4+ subsets.

Trimming stripped 1 base from V and 7 bases from J, with 19 bases between. Germline CDR1 SGHTA, CDR2 FQGNSA. CDR3 length equals 16 residues. Sequenced input: naive CD4+ T cells from blood. The sequence was collected from a man younger than 35 with type 1 diabetes. The chain joins TRBV7-2 to TRBJ1-2, with D unresolved. CDR3 loop: CASSLGRTTTSTGYTF. CDR3 DNA: TGTGCCAGCAGCTTAGGTCGGACGACCACCTCTACTGGCTACACCTTC. The whole variable domain, filled in from reference TRBV7-2 and TRBJ1-2, reads GAGVSQSPSNKVTEKGKDVELRCDPISGHTALYWYRQSLGQGLEFLIYFQGNSAPDKSGLPSDRFSAERTGGSVSTLTIQRTQQEDSAVYLCASSLGRTTTSTGYTFGSGTRLTVV.